The T cell receptor (beta chain) under discussion was sequenced for a study of T cells in Graves' hyperthyroidism and ophthalmopathy. This CDR3 has 14 residues. Germline values: CDR1 SGHRS, CDR2 YFSETQ. The CDR3 regions of TCR beta were amplified from RNA transcripts. HTBI primers were the set used in a first-round RT-PCR of the TCR CDR3. Each CDR3 protein gets one entry after TCRdb re-called the multiplex PCR reads with MiXCR. This table holds some 180,000 distinct CDR3 sequences, 17% found once. This clonotype occurred many times. The junction differs from germline at one of its ends, possibly a read error.

The clonotype was recovered from a woman between 45 and 65 years old with Graves' hyperthyroidism. The V and J genes are TRBV5-1 and TRBJ2-7; weak D call: TRBD2 (6 bases). Sequencing used blood. CDR3 bases: TGTGCCAGCAGCTTTAGCGGAAGCTCCTACGAGCAGTACTTC. Residues: CASSFSGSSYEQYF. Full variable domain (rest looked up from reference TRBV5-1 and TRBJ2-7): KAGVTQTPRYLIKTRGQQVTLSCSPISGHRSVSWYQQTPGQGLQFLFEYFSETQRNKGNFPGRFSGRQFSNSRSEMNVSTLELGDSALYLCASSFSGSSYEQYFGPGTRLTVT.